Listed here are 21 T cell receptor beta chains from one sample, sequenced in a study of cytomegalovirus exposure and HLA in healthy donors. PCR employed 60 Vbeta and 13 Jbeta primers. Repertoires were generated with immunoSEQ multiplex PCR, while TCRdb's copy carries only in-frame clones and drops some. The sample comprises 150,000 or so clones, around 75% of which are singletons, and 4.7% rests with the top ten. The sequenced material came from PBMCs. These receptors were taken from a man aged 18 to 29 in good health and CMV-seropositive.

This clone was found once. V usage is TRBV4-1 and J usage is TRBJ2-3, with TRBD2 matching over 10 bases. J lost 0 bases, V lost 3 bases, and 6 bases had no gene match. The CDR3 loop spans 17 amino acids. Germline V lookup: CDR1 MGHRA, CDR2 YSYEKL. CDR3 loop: CASSQQTTSGSTDTQYF. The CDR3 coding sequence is TGCGCCAGCAGCCAGCAGACGACTAGCGGGAGCACAGATACGCAGTATTTT.

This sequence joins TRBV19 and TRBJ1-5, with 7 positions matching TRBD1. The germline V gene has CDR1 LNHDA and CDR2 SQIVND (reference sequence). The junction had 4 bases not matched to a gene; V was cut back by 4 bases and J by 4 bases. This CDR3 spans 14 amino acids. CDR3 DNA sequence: TGTGCCAGTAGTAAGAACAGGGGTAATCAGCCCCAGCATTTT. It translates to CASSKNRGNQPQHF.

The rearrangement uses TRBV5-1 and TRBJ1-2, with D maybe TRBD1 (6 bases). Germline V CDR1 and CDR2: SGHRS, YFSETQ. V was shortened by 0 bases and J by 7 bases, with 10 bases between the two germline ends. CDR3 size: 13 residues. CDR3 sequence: CASSLGQGFGYTF. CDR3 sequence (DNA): TGCGCCAGCAGCTTGGGGCAGGGGTTTGGCTACACCTTC.

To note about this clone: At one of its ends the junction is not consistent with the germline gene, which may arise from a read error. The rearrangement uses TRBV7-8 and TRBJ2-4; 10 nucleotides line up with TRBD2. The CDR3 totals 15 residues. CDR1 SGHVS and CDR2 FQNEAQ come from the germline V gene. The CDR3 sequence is CASSWSGRARNIQYF. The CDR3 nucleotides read TGTGCCAGCAGCTGGAGCGGGAGGGCCAGAAACATTCAGTACTTC.

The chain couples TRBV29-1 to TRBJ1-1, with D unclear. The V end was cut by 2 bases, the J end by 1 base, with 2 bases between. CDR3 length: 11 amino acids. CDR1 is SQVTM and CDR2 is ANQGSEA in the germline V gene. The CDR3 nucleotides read TGCAGCGTTGAACAGAACACTGAAGCTTTCTTT. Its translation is CSVEQNTEAFF. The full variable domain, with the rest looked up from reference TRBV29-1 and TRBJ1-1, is SAVISQKPSRDICQRGTSLTIQCQVDSQVTMMFWYRQQPGQSLTLIATANQGSEATYESGFVIDKFPISRPNLTFSTLTVSNMSPEDSSIYLCSVEQNTEAFFGQGTRLTVV.

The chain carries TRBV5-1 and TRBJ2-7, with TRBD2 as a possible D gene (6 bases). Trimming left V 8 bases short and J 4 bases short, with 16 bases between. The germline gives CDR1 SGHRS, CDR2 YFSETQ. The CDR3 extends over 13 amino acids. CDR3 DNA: TGCGCCAGGACGGGACTTCCCCGGTACGAGCAGTACGTC. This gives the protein CARTGLPRYEQYV.

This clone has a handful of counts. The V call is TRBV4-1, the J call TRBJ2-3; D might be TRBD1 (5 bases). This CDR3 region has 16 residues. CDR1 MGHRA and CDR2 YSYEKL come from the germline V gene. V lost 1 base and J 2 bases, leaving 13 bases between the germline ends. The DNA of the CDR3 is TGCGCCAGCAGCCAAGTGGTTGGACACTCCACAGATACGCAGTATTTT. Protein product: CASSQVVGHSTDTQYF.

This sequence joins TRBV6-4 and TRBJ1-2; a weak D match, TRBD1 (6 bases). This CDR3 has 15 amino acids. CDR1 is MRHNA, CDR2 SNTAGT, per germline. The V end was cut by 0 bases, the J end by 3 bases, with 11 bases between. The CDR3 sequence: CASSDSVRGYYGYTF. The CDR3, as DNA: TGTGCCAGCAGTGACTCTGTCAGGGGTTACTATGGCTACACCTTC.

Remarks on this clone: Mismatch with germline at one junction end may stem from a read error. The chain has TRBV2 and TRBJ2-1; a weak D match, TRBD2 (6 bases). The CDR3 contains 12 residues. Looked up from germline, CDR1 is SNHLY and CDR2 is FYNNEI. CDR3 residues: CASSRGNKIPLF. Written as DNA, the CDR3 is TGTGCCAGCAGCCGGGGGAATAAAATTCCCCTCTTC.

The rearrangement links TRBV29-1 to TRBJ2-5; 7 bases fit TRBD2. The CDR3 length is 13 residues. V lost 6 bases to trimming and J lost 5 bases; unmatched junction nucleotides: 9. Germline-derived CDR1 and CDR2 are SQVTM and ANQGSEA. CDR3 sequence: CSVIGLGGETQYF. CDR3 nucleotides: TGCAGCGTGATCGGACTAGGCGGGGAGACCCAGTACTTC.

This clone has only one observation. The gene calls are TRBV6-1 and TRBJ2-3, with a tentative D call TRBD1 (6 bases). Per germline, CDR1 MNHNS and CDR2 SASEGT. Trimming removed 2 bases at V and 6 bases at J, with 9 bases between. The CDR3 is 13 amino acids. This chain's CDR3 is CASSEMRGDTQYF. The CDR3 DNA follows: TGTGCCAGCAGTGAAATGAGGGGGGATACGCAGTATTTT.

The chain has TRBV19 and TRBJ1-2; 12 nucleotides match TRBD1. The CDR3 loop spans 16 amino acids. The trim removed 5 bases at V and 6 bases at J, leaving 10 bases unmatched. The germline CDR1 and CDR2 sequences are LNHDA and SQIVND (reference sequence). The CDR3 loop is CASSVTGTGGADGYTF. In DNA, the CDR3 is TGTGCCAGTAGTGTGACCGGGACAGGGGGCGCCGATGGCTACACCTTC.

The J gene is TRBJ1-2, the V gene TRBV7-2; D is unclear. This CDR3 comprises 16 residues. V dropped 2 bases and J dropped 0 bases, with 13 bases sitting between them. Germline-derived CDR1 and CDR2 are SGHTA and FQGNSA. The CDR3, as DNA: TGTGCCAGCAGCTTATCGGGGTGGGGAGCTAACTATGGCTACACCTTC. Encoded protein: CASSLSGWGANYGYTF.

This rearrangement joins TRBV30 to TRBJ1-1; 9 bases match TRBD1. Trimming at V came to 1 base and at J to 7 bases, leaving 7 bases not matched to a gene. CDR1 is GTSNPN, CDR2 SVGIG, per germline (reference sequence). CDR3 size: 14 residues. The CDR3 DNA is TGTGCCTGGAGTGGATTTGGGGGACAGGGTGAAGCTTTCTTT. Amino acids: CAWSGFGGQGEAFF.

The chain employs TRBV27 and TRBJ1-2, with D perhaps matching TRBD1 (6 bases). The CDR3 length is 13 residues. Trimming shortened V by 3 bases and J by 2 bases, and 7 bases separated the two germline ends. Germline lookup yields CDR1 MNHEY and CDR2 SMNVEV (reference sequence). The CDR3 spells CASSFRGNYGYTF. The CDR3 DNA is TGTGCCAGCAGTTTTAGGGGGAACTATGGCTACACCTTC.

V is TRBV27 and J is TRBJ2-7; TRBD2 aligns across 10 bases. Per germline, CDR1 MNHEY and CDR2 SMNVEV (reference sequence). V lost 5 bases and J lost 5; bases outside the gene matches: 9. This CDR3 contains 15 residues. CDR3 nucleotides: TGTGCCAGCAGTCCCTCTAGCGGGAGTCCCAACGAGCAGTACGTC. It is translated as CASSPSSGSPNEQYV.

CDR3 region: CASSLAGKRADTQYF. For the CDR3, the DNA is TGCGCCAGCAGCTTGGCCGGGAAAAGGGCAGATACGCAGTATTTT. This rearrangement joins TRBV5-1 to TRBJ2-3; D may be TRBD2 (5 bases). This CDR3 region has 15 residues. V shed 0 bases and J shed 4 bases, with 12 bases lying between them. Germline V gene lookup returns CDR1 SGHRS and CDR2 YFSETQ.

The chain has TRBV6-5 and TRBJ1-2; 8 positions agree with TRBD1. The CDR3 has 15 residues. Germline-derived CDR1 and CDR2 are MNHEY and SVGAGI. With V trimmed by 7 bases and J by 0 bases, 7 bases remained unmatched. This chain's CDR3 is CASTGQGKANYGYTF. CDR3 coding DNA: TGTGCCAGCACTGGACAGGGAAAAGCTAACTATGGCTACACCTTC.

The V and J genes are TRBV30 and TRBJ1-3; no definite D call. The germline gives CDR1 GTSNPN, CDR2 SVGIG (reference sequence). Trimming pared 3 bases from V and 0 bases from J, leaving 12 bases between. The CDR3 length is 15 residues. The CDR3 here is CAWRRGGSSGNTIYF. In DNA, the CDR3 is TGTGCCTGGAGGCGGGGTGGGAGCTCTGGAAACACCATATATTTT.

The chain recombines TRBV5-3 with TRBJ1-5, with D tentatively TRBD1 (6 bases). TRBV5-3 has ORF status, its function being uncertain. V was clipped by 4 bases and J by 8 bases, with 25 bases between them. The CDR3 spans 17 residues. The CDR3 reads CARSANRAGTSKKPQHF. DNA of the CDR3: TGTGCCAGAAGCGCCAACAGGGCCGGGACATCAAAGAAGCCCCAGCATTTT.

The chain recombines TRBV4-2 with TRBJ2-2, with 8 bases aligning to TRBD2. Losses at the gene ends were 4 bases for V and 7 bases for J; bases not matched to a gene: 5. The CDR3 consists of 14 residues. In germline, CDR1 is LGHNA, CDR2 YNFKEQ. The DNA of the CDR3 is TGTGCCAGCAGCCGTCCGGGGGGGCTCGGGGAGCTGTTTTTT. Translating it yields CASSRPGGLGELFF.